Shown below are 27 T cell receptor beta chains from a single sample sequenced in a study of PD-L1 blockade in urothelial cancer. The method was immunoSEQ multiplex PCR; TCRdb's version includes in-frame clones alone and lacks a portion of them. The profile shows around 35,000 clones, over 75% of them singletons. This material consisted of PBMCs, taken around atezolizumab (anti-PD-L1) treatment. The receptors come from a man in his sixties with urothelial cancer.

The chain has TRBV28 and TRBJ1-2; D gene uncertain. The V gene's germline CDR1 is MDHEN and CDR2 SYDVKM. Trimming removed 3 bases from V and 4 bases from J, with 12 bases in between. This CDR3 has 14 amino acids. CDR3 sequence reads: CASSFTPSFYGYTF. CDR3 DNA: TGTGCCAGCAGTTTTACACCTTCCTTCTATGGCTACACCTTC.

This clone was observed a single time. This chain joins TRBV7-9 and TRBJ1-1, with 10 bases fitting TRBD1. The J segment lost 0 bases and the V segment lost 5 bases, leaving 12 bases of the junction unmatched. CDR3 length: 18 amino acids. Germline CDR1 SEHNR, CDR2 FQNEAQ (reference sequence). In DNA, the CDR3 is TGTGCCAGCAGCCCGAGCCTCCGACAGGGGGCTGTGAACACTGAAGCTTTCTTT. Translation: CASSPSLRQGAVNTEAFF.

V usage is TRBV27 and J usage is TRBJ1-6, with 7 bases that match TRBD1. Germline V CDR1 and CDR2: MNHEY, SMNVEV (reference sequence). With V trimmed by 1 base and J by 5 bases, 8 bases remained unmatched. CDR3 length: 17 residues. The CDR3 DNA reads as TGTGCCAGCAGTTTATACCCCCCCGGACAGGATAATTCACCCCTCCACTTT. Protein: CASSLYPPGQDNSPLHF.

The chain employs TRBV7-2 and TRBJ2-7; D ambiguous. V dropped 5 bases and J dropped 5 bases, with 16 bases sitting between them. The CDR3 loop spans 14 amino acids. The V gene's germline CDR1 is SGHTA and CDR2 FQGNSA. DNA of the CDR3: TGTGCCAGCAGCCCAGAGGTGCTGAGCGACGAGCAGTACTTC. Residues: CASSPEVLSDEQYF.

J is TRBJ2-7 and V is TRBV7-8, with 7 bases that match TRBD1. Trimming at V came to 2 bases and at J to 0 bases, leaving 1 base not matched to a gene. Germline V CDR1 and CDR2: SGHVS, FQNEAQ. The length of the CDR3 is 14 residues. Here the CDR3 DNA reads TGTGCCAGCAGCTTAACAGGGGACTCCTACGAGCAGTACTTC. Protein product: CASSLTGDSYEQYF. Supplemented by reference TRBV7-8 and TRBJ2-7, the full variable domain reads GAGVSQSPRYKVAKRGQDVALRCDPISGHVSLFWYQQALGQGPEFLTYFQNEAQLDKSGLPSDRFFAERPEGSVSTLKIQRTQQEDSAVYLCASSLTGDSYEQYFGPGTRLTVT.

V usage is TRBV29-1 and J usage is TRBJ2-7, with D hard to call. CDR1 and CDR2 from the germline V gene are SQVTM and ANQGSEA. The CDR3 is made up of 12 amino acids. The V end was cut by 3 bases, the J end by 3 bases, with 9 bases between. DNA of the CDR3: TGCAGCGTTGAGACATTGTTCTACGAGCAGTACTTC. Translating gives CSVETLFYEQYF.

This clone was observed once. The V call is TRBV14, the J call TRBJ1-3, with D hard to call. Germline values: CDR1 SGHDN, CDR2 FVKESK. CDR3 length: 14 amino acids. Between the trimmed V and J ends, which lost 4 bases and 0 bases, there was a span of 7 bases. The CDR3 sequence: CASSPQYSGNTIYF. In nucleotides, the CDR3 is TGTGCCAGCAGCCCGCAGTACTCTGGAAACACCATATATTTT. The entire variable domain, with the rest obtained from reference TRBV14 and TRBJ1-3, is as follows: EAGVTQFPSHSVIEKGQTVTLRCDPISGHDNLYWYRRVMGKEIKFLLHFVKESKQDESGMPNNRFLAERTGGTYSTLKVQPAELEDSGVYFCASSPQYSGNTIYFGEGSWLTVV.

The CDR3 DNA is TGTGCCAGCAGCTCCCGCACAGGGGACTCCTACGAGCAGTACTTC. Its protein product is CASSSRTGDSYEQYF. The rearrangement links TRBV11-3 to TRBJ2-7; TRBD1 aligns across 7 bases. Germline trimming cut 4 bases from V and 0 bases from J; bases unmatched to any gene: 6. The CDR3 totals 15 residues. Germline V gene data show CDR1 as SGHNT and CDR2 as YENEEA.

This clone was recorded once. The J gene is TRBJ2-7, the V gene TRBV14, with no clear D. This CDR3 is 12 amino acids long. V lost 4 bases and J 3 bases, leaving 7 bases between the germline ends. Germline CDR1 is SGHDN and CDR2 is FVKESK. CDR3 protein: CASSPGSYEQYF. The CDR3 DNA reads as TGTGCCAGCAGCCCAGGTAGCTACGAGCAGTACTTC.

The chain joins TRBV5-1 to TRBJ2-1, with a tentative D call TRBD1 (5 bases). Germline CDR1 SGHRS, CDR2 YFSETQ. The CDR3 extends over 13 amino acids. V was pared by 4 bases and J by 5 bases, with 10 bases between. In DNA, the CDR3 is TGCGCCAGCAGCCCCGACAGAAACAATGAGCAGTTCTTC. Amino acids: CASSPDRNNEQFF.

The rearrangement joins TRBV6-5 to TRBJ1-1; 9 bases map to TRBD1. CDR3 length: 16 residues. Germline V CDR1 and CDR2: MNHEY, SVGAGI. Germline trimming cut 4 bases from V and 0 bases from J; bases unmatched to any gene: 6. In DNA form, the CDR3 reads TGTGCCAGCAGTTTAGGACAGGGGCCGATGAACACTGAAGCTTTCTTT. The encoded protein is CASSLGQGPMNTEAFF.

This sequence joins TRBV5-4 and TRBJ2-3; 7 bases agree with TRBD2. The CDR3 totals 13 residues. V shed 4 bases and J 6 bases; nucleotides not matched to a gene: 5. Looked up from germline, CDR1 is SGHNT and CDR2 is YYREEE (reference sequence). The CDR3 spells CASSRTRRDTQYF. DNA for the CDR3: TGTGCCAGCAGCCGGACTAGAAGGGATACGCAGTATTTT.

The chain has TRBV5-6 and TRBJ2-7; D is perhaps TRBD2 (5 bases). This CDR3 has 14 residues. V was shortened by 2 bases and J by 7 bases, with 16 bases between the two germline ends. Germline CDR1 is SGHDT and CDR2 is YYEEEE. The CDR3 nucleotides are TGTGCCAGCAGCTTCGGCGGAGGTATCGTGGAGCAGTACTTC. It translates to CASSFGGGIVEQYF.

The chain uses TRBV5-6 and TRBJ1-1; 11 nucleotides match TRBD1. The V gene's germline CDR1 is SGHDT and CDR2 YYEEEE. This CDR3 comprises 17 residues. With 3 bases clipped from V and 3 bases from J, the junction kept 10 bases outside the gene matches. Here the CDR3 reads CASSSTRDRGFDTEAFF. In DNA form, the CDR3 reads TGTGCCAGCAGCTCGACCCGGGACAGGGGGTTCGACACTGAAGCTTTCTTT.

This clone was recorded a few times. The CDR3 region is CASSQDRQDSYGYTF. In DNA, the CDR3 is TGCGCCAGCAGCCAAGATCGACAGGACAGCTATGGCTACACCTTC. The rearrangement links TRBV4-1 to TRBJ1-2, with D perhaps TRBD1 (6 bases). V was trimmed by 0 bases and J by 4 bases, leaving 12 bases between them. The CDR3 length is 15 residues. The germline V gene encodes CDR1 MGHRA and CDR2 YSYEKL.

This rearrangement joins TRBV4-2 to TRBJ1-6; possibly TRBD1 for D (5 bases). Between the trimmed V and J ends, which lost 0 bases and 6 bases, there was a span of 15 bases. This CDR3 comprises 17 residues. Germline V lookup: CDR1 LGHNA, CDR2 YNFKEQ. This CDR3 reads CASSQDVQGRFNSPLHF. The DNA of the CDR3 is TGTGCCAGCAGCCAAGATGTCCAGGGCAGATTTAATTCACCCCTCCACTTT.

The chain uses TRBV7-8 and TRBJ2-7; 9 bases line up with TRBD1. From germline, CDR1 is SGHVS and CDR2 FQNEAQ. This CDR3 comprises 14 residues. The V segment lost 5 bases and the J segment 6 bases; nucleotides outside the gene matches: 8. This CDR3 is CASSPLRQGGEQYF. The CDR3 DNA sequence: TGTGCCAGCAGCCCCTTGAGACAGGGGGGCGAGCAGTACTTC.

The chain couples TRBV11-2 to TRBJ2-7; the match to TRBD1 covers 7 bases. The V gene end was trimmed by 6 bases and the J gene end by 1 base; junction bases not matched to a gene: 6. The CDR3 runs 14 residues. CDR1 is SGHAT, CDR2 FQNNGV, per germline. This chain's CDR3 is CASSFDRVSYEQYF. For the CDR3, the DNA is TGTGCCAGCAGTTTCGACAGGGTTTCCTACGAGCAGTACTTC.

The J gene is TRBJ1-1, the V gene TRBV2; D call uncertain. CDR3 length equals 12 residues. V lost 7 bases, J lost 1 base, and 7 bases lay in between. CDR1 is SNHLY, CDR2 FYNNEI, per germline. The CDR3: CASIFGNTEAFF. The CDR3 DNA sequence: TGTGCCAGCATCTTCGGGAACACTGAAGCTTTCTTT.

The chain employs TRBV5-6 and TRBJ1-6; D call uncertain. The CDR3 runs to 11 residues. CDR1 and CDR2 (germline): SGHDT, YYEEEE. V lost 3 bases and J lost 7, with 2 bases in between. The CDR3 bases are TGTGCCAGCAGCTCAAATTCACCCCTCCACTTT. This translates into CASSSNSPLHF.

The chain links TRBV5-1 to TRBJ2-1; 10 bases fit TRBD2. The CDR3 runs 16 residues. The ends lost 3 bases at V and 1 base at J; junction bases unmatched: 4. Germline CDR1 reads SGHRS; CDR2 reads YFSETQ. The chain's CDR3 is CASSSELAGSYNEQFF. CDR3 DNA sequence: TGCGCCAGCAGCTCGGAACTAGCGGGGTCCTACAATGAGCAGTTCTTC.

This chain links TRBV7-9 with TRBJ2-7; 7 nucleotides align to TRBD1. Germline trimming cut 3 bases from V and 1 base from J; bases unmatched to any gene: 9. This CDR3 is built from 16 residues. Germline assignment: CDR1 SEHNR and CDR2 FQNEAQ (reference sequence). CDR3 in amino acids: CASSFGEETGSYEQYF. The CDR3 DNA reads TGTGCCAGCAGCTTCGGTGAAGAGACAGGGTCCTACGAGCAGTACTTC.

V is TRBV18 and J is TRBJ2-5; D may be TRBD2 (6 bases). The CDR3 contains 14 residues. The germline gives CDR1 KGHSH, CDR2 LQKENI. V lost 2 bases, J lost 4 bases, and 11 bases lay in between. The DNA for the CDR3 is TGTGCCAGCTCACCAGCTCAGGGAGGAGAGACCCAGTACTTC. It translates to CASSPAQGGETQYF.

CDR3 in DNA: TGTGCCAGCAGCATACAGGGAGGGATTTCTGGAAACACCATATATTTT. Encoded protein: CASSIQGGISGNTIYF. The chain links TRBV7-6 to TRBJ1-3; maybe TRBD1 (6 bases). CDR1 and CDR2 (germline): SGHVS, FNYEAQ. The CDR3 runs 16 residues. Trimming shortened V by 5 bases and J by 1 base, and 15 bases separated the two germline ends.

The chain recombines TRBV28 with TRBJ1-5; 8 bases fit TRBD1. CDR3 length equals 15 residues. Germline assignment: CDR1 MDHEN and CDR2 SYDVKM. V was clipped by 5 bases and J by 0 bases; unmatched bases: 3. The CDR3 protein is CASSRTGYSNQPQHF. The CDR3 nucleotides are TGTGCCAGCAGTCGGACAGGGTATAGCAATCAGCCCCAGCATTTT.

The V and J genes are TRBV7-9 and TRBJ1-1; D possibly corresponds to TRBD1 (6 bases). CDR1 is SEHNR and CDR2 is FQNEAQ in the germline V gene (reference sequence). This CDR3 region has 14 residues. V lost 7 bases to trimming and J lost 6 bases, with 18 bases between them. CDR3: CASNLGGAVPEAFF. Written as DNA, the CDR3 is TGTGCCAGCAATCTAGGGGGGGCGGTCCCTGAAGCTTTCTTT.

The chain has TRBV19 and TRBJ2-5, with TRBD1 as a possible D gene (5 bases). The V end was cut by 5 bases, the J end by 5 bases, with 15 bases between. The CDR3 consists of 14 residues. CDR1 and CDR2 (germline): LNHDA, SQIVND (reference sequence). The CDR3 loop reads CASSDRQIRETQYF. The CDR3 DNA is TGTGCCAGTAGTGATCGACAGATTCGGGAGACCCAGTACTTC.